The rows below give T cell receptor beta chains drawn from one sample of a study of ipilimumab plus nivolumab after autologous stem cell transplantation. Using immunoSEQ multiplex PCR, the repertoire was profiled, and TCRdb retains in-frame clones only, with some absent. The sample lists about 25,000 clones; 70% to 90% were seen once. The sequencing used PBMCs, collected in a trial of ipilimumab plus nivolumab as post-transplant consolidation. The receptor source for this set is a male donor with diffuse large B-cell lymphoma. The CDR3 runs from the conserved cysteine through the conserved F or W. The order of the fields is V gene, D gene, J gene, clone size, CDR3 protein, CDR3 DNA. D genes are given only for firm matches. Size tells how often a clone was seen (once, few, many) or the class of an expanded clone, and some rows leave it out.

TRBV2,NA,TRBJ1-1,NA,CASMRNTEAFF,TGTGCCAGTATGAGGAACACTGAAGCTTTCTTT
TRBV11-2,NA,TRBJ2-4,NA,CASSPIRGENIQYF,TGTGCCAGCAGCCCCATCAGGGGGGAAAACATTCAGTACTTC
TRBV19,NA,TRBJ1-1,NA,CASSPMLGGFTEAFF,TGTGCCAGTAGTCCAATGTTAGGGGGGTTCACTGAAGCTTTCTTT
TRBV6-5,TRBD1,TRBJ1-2,NA,CASSNAGGLNYGYTF,TGTGCCAGCAGTAACGCAGGGGGTTTAAACTATGGCTACACCTTC
TRBV11-2,TRBD1,TRBJ2-7,once,CASSARDRGISYEQYF,TGTGCCAGCAGCGCCCGGGACAGGGGGATCTCCTACGAGCAGTACTTC
TRBV7-8,NA,TRBJ1-3,NA,CASSLREGWGRNTIYF,TGTGCCAGCAGCTTACGGGAAGGGTGGGGCAGAAACACCATATATTTT
TRBV6-1,NA,TRBJ2-7,NA,CASSEALSGRSEQYF,TGTGCCAGCAGTGAAGCTTTATCTGGAAGGTCCGAGCAGTACTTC
TRBV5-1,TRBD1,TRBJ2-1,once,CASSFTGGTGYNEQFF,TGCGCCAGCAGCTTTACAGGGGGCACCGGGTACAATGAGCAGTTCTTC
TRBV20-1,NA,TRBJ2-1,NA,CSALRREQFF,TGCAGTGCCCTCCGGCGTGAGCAGTTCTTC
TRBV6-5,NA,TRBJ1-3,NA,CASRGRSLSGNTIYF,TGTGCCAGCAGGGGACGCTCGCTCTCTGGAAACACCATATATTTT
TRBV6-6,NA,TRBJ1-4,NA,CASNQITDGEKLFF,TGTGCCAGCAACCAAATCACGGATGGGGAAAAACTGTTTTTT
TRBV7-2,NA,TRBJ2-1,NA,CASSGAFYNEQFF,TGTGCCAGCAGCGGAGCCTTCTACAATGAGCAGTTCTTC
TRBV19,NA,TRBJ2-3,NA,CASSELTSTDTQYF,TGTGCCAGTAGTGAACTTACTAGCACAGATACGCAGTATTTT
TRBV6-6,NA,TRBJ1-5,NA,CASSYSEVFGNQPQHF,TGTGCCAGCAGTTACTCTGAGGTTTTTGGCAATCAGCCCCAGCATTTT
TRBV27,NA,TRBJ1-4,NA,CASSTTNEKLFF,TGTGCCAGCAGTACAACTAATGAAAAACTGTTTTTT
TRBV5-4,TRBD2,TRBJ2-3,NA,CASSLGLAGGSDTQYF,TGTGCCAGCAGCTTGGGACTAGCGGGGGGTTCAGATACGCAGTATTTT
TRBV7-9,NA,TRBJ1-1,NA,CASSLDGGNTEAFF,TGTGCCAGCAGCTTAGATGGCGGGAACACTGAAGCTTTCTTT
TRBV5-6,NA,TRBJ1-2,NA,CASSPDGRANYGYTF,TGTGCCAGCAGCCCGGACGGAAGAGCTAACTATGGCTACACCTTC
TRBV5-1,NA,TRBJ2-6,NA,CASSLLASGANVLTF,TGCGCCAGCAGCTTGTTGGCGTCTGGGGCCAACGTCCTGACTTTC
TRBV7-2,NA,TRBJ2-1,NA,CASSLRKTALSYNEQFF,TGTGCCAGCAGCTTAAGGAAAACAGCCCTTTCCTACAATGAGCAGTTCTTC
TRBV19,NA,TRBJ2-2,NA,CATETIAGELFF,TGTGCCACTGAGACAATTGCCGGGGAGCTGTTTTTT
TRBV19,TRBD2,TRBJ2-1,once,CASTPGGIYNEQFF,TGTGCCAGTACTCCGGGGGGAATTTACAATGAGCAGTTCTTC
TRBV14,NA,TRBJ1-2,NA,CASSQDSGAGYTF,TGTGCCAGCAGCCAAGATTCGGGGGCTGGCTACACCTTC
TRBV12-5,NA,TRBJ2-5,NA,CASGLGAPETQYF,TGTGCTAGTGGACTAGGGGCCCCGGAGACCCAGTACTTC
TRBV28,TRBD1,TRBJ1-2,NA,CASIGGPYGYTF,TGTGCCAGTATAGGGGGCCCATATGGCTACACCTTC
TRBV11-2,NA,TRBJ1-1,NA,CASSRAGGLGTEAFF,TGTGCCAGCAGCCGAGCTGGGGGGCTGGGCACTGAAGCTTTCTTT
TRBV11-2,NA,TRBJ2-7,NA,CASSLGSGRYEQYF,TGTGCCAGCAGCTTAGGCTCGGGACGCTACGAGCAGTACTTC
TRBV12-2,NA,TRBJ2-1,NA,CASRLEGRRAEQFF,TGTGCAAGTCGCTTAGAGGGGAGAAGAGCTGAGCAGTTCTTC
TRBV5-1,TRBD1,TRBJ2-1,NA,CASSSISGGTYNEQFF,TGCGCCAGCAGCTCCATATCAGGGGGAACTTACAATGAGCAGTTCTTC
TRBV12-5,TRBD1,TRBJ2-1,NA,CASGPRDRENEQFF,TGTGCTAGTGGTCCACGGGACAGGGAAAATGAGCAGTTCTTC
TRBV5-1,TRBD1,TRBJ1-4,once,CASSVGTAREKLFF,TGCGCCAGCAGCGTGGGGACAGCACGGGAAAAACTGTTTTTT
TRBV4-3,NA,TRBJ1-2,NA,CASSQDTREYGYTF,TGCGCCAGCAGCCAAGACACGAGGGAGTATGGCTACACCTTC
TRBV7-2,NA,TRBJ2-7,NA,CASSLGGSGYEQYF,TGTGCCAGCAGCTTAGGTGGGAGTGGGTACGAGCAGTACTTC
TRBV6-6,NA,TRBJ1-1,NA,CASSYLGALNTEAFF,TGTGCCAGCAGTTACTTGGGGGCCTTGAACACTGAAGCTTTCTTT
TRBV18,NA,TRBJ2-1,few,CASSPPGRTYNEQFF,TGTGCCAGCTCACCACCGGGCAGGACCTACAATGAGCAGTTCTTC
TRBV2,NA,TRBJ1-5,NA,CASSESGRNQPQHF,TGTGCCAGCAGTGAGTCGGGGAGGAATCAGCCCCAGCATTTT
TRBV13,NA,TRBJ1-1,NA,CASSLGDLQGGSAEAFF,TGTGCCAGCAGCTTAGGTGACCTACAGGGCGGGTCTGCTGAAGCTTTCTTT
TRBV7-3,NA,TRBJ1-2,NA,CASTLAARTESYTF,TGTGCCAGCACCCTCGCGGCACGGACGGAAAGCTACACCTTC
TRBV6-1,TRBD1,TRBJ2-5,NA,CASSVQGEETQYF,TGTGCCAGCAGTGTACAGGGGGAAGAGACCCAGTACTTC
TRBV5-6,TRBD1,TRBJ2-7,NA,CASTPGQGTYEQYF,TGTGCCAGCACCCCGGGACAGGGAACCTACGAGCAGTACTTC
TRBV18,NA,TRBJ1-2,few,CASSLDGYGYTF,TGTGCCAGCTCACTGGATGGCTATGGCTACACCTTC
TRBV7-2,TRBD1,TRBJ1-6,NA,CASSFRPGGSPLHF,TGTGCCAGCAGCTTTAGGCCAGGGGGATCACCCCTCCACTTT
TRBV2,NA,TRBJ2-3,NA,CASSDLGEGTDTQYF,TGTGCCAGCAGTGATCTGGGGGAAGGCACAGATACGCAGTATTTT
TRBV29-1,NA,TRBJ2-7,NA,CSPYPGKSYEQYF,TGCAGCCCATACCCGGGGAAGTCCTACGAGCAGTACTTC
TRBV30,NA,TRBJ1-5,NA,CAWSVSRGQPQHF,TGTGCCTGGAGTGTATCGAGGGGTCAGCCCCAGCATTTT
TRBV7-2,NA,TRBJ2-2,NA,CASSLALPNTGELFF,TGTGCCAGCAGCTTAGCGCTTCCGAACACCGGGGAGCTGTTTTTT
TRBV7-2,TRBD1,TRBJ1-3,NA,CASSFTGGAKSGNTIYF,TGTGCCAGCAGCTTTACAGGGGGCGCGAAGTCTGGAAACACCATATATTTT
TRBV7-2,TRBD1,TRBJ2-5,NA,CASSVKTGGKETQYF,TGTGCCAGCAGCGTGAAGACAGGGGGGAAAGAGACCCAGTACTTC
TRBV2,TRBD2,TRBJ2-1,NA,CASSLRGLAGGFENEQFF,TGTGCCAGCAGTCTAAGGGGACTAGCGGGGGGTTTCGAGAATGAGCAGTTCTTC
TRBV5-1,NA,TRBJ1-6,NA,CASSFSPSDSPLHF,TGCGCCAGCAGCTTCTCACCCAGTGATTCACCCCTCCACTTT
TRBV6-5,TRBD2,TRBJ2-7,NA,CASSDSGGAYEQYF,TGTGCCAGCAGTGATAGCGGGGGGGCCTACGAGCAGTACTTC